The subject of this entry is one TCR beta chain. This record comes from a study of blood T cell repertoires in COVID-19. Study overall: In each case, the material was cDNA or gDNA derived from T cells, B-cell-depleted T cells, or PBMCs.

Only in-frame clones appear in the TCRdb table, and some are missing; sequencing was by immunoSEQ multiplex PCR. This sample has approximately 210,000 clones; 82% occur once, and the top ten carry 12%. This clonotype was sampled from a woman aged 40 to 50 with acute or convalescent COVID-19. Sample: peripheral blood.

The CDR3 protein is CSATTGREAFF. As DNA, the CDR3 is TGCAGCGCCACGACAGGCAGAGAAGCTTTCTTT. The chain joins TRBV29-1 to TRBJ1-1; possible D gene TRBD1, 6 bases. The V and J ends lost 7 bases and 8 bases respectively, with 14 bases between them. This CDR3 has 11 amino acids. Germline lookup yields CDR1 SQVTM and CDR2 ANQGSEA.